The next 6 T cell receptor beta chains were all read from a single sample in a study of spatial heterogeneity in lung cancer. TCRdb reprocessed the 5' RACE reads with MiXCR, giving one entry per CDR3 protein. The sample has about 27,000 distinct CDR3 sequences; roughly 5% are singletons. Noted time point: blood at routine non-recurrence follow-up after resection. The material sequenced was PBMCs, taken at follow-up. These TCRs come from a female donor with early-stage non-small cell lung cancer.

Many counts were recorded for this clonotype. The chain is built from TRBV20-1 and TRBJ2-5, with D perhaps TRBD2 (5 bases). Germline values: CDR1 DFQATT, CDR2 SNEGSKA (reference sequence). The CDR3 has 17 amino acids. V was cut by 0 bases and J by 5 bases, with 22 bases left in between. The CDR3 reads CSARDPGDPLSWETQYF. The CDR3 coding sequence is TGCAGTGCTAGAGATCCCGGGGATCCGCTATCATGGGAGACCCAGTACTTC.

This clonotype ranks as medium-sized. V and J are TRBV12-3 or TRBV12-4 and TRBJ1-3; D remains ambiguous. Trimming took off 6 bases at V and 9 bases at J, with 12 bases between the two ends. This CDR3 comprises 12 residues. CDR3 in amino acids: CASSPVMGTIYF. DNA of the CDR3: TGTGCCAGCAGCCCAGTAATGGGCACCATATATTTT.

Many counts were recorded for this clonotype. This sequence joins TRBV19 and TRBJ1-1; D is unclear. This CDR3 is 13 amino acids long. Between the trimmed V and J ends, which lost 1 base and 0 bases, there was a span of 3 bases. Germline V gene data show CDR1 as LNHDA and CDR2 as SQIVND (reference sequence). The CDR3 region is CASSIAMNTEAFF. As DNA, the CDR3 is TGTGCCAGTAGTATAGCGATGAACACTGAAGCTTTCTTT.

The table lists this clonotype with a few counts. The V gene is TRBV28, the J gene TRBJ2-3; 7 nucleotides align to TRBD2. Trimming took 5 bases from V and 7 from J; bases not matched to a gene: 9. The CDR3 extends over 14 amino acids. In germline, CDR1 is MDHEN, CDR2 SYDVKM. CDR3 DNA sequence: TGTGCCAGCAGTAGGAGCGGGGATGTGAATACGCAGTATTTT. It yields the protein CASSRSGDVNTQYF.

This clonotype was picked up many times. The rearrangement uses TRBV10-3 and TRBJ1-5; D may be TRBD1 (5 bases). Germline V gene data show CDR1 as ENHRY and CDR2 as SYGVKD. V lost 7 bases and J lost 5, with 18 bases in between. The CDR3 length is 15 residues. CDR3 DNA: TGTGCCATCATCTCTCCAGGTTTGGGGGATCAGCCCCAGCATTTT. Its protein is CAIISPGLGDQPQHF.

This clonotype was detected many times. V gene TRBV18 combines with J gene TRBJ2-3; D is perhaps TRBD1 or TRBD2 (6 bases each). V was cut by 3 bases and J by 3 bases, with 13 bases left in between. Germline CDR1 reads KGHSH; CDR2 reads LQKENI. The CDR3 contains 15 residues. CDR3 coding DNA: TGTGCCAGCTCACCCGGGGGCCAGCGTACAGATACGCAGTATTTT. Its protein is CASSPGGQRTDTQYF.